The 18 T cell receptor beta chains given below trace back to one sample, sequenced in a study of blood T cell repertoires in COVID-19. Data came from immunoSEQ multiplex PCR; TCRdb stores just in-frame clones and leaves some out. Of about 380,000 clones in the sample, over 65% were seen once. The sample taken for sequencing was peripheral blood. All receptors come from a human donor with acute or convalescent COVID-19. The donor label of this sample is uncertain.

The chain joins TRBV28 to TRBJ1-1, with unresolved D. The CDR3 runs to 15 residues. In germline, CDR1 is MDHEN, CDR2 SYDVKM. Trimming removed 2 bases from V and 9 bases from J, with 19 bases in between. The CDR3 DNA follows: TGTGCCAGCAGTTTAAAGTACTCTTGGGAGGTGCAAGCTTTCTTT. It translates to CASSLKYSWEVQAFF. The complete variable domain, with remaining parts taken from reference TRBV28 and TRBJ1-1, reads DVKVTQSSRYLVKRTGEKVFLECVQDMDHENMFWYRQDPGLGLRLIYFSYDVKMKEKGDIPEGYSVSREKKERFSLILESASTNQTSMYLCASSLKYSWEVQAFFGQGTRLTVV.

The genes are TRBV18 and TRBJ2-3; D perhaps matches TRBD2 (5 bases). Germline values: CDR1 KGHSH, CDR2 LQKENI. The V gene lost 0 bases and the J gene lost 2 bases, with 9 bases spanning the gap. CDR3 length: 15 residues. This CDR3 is CASSPPGIPTDTQYF. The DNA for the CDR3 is TGTGCCAGCTCACCACCCGGGATCCCCACAGATACGCAGTATTTT.

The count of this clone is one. The CDR3 reads CSVGTSGSIGEQFF. For the CDR3, the DNA is TGCAGCGTCGGGACTAGCGGGAGTATAGGTGAGCAGTTCTTC. The chain has TRBV29-1 and TRBJ2-1; 14 bases agree with TRBD2. This CDR3 spans 14 amino acids. J was trimmed by 9 bases and V by 6 bases; bases with no gene match: 7. From germline, CDR1 is SQVTM and CDR2 ANQGSEA.

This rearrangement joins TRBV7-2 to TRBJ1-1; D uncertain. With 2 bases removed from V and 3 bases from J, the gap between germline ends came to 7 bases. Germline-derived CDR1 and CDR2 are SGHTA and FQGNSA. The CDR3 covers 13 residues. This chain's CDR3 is CASSLNSYTEAFF. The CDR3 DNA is TGTGCCAGCAGCTTAAACAGTTACACTGAAGCTTTCTTT.

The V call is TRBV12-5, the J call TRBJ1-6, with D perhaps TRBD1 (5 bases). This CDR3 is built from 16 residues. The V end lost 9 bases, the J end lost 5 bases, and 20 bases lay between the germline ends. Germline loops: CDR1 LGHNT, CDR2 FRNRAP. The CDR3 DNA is TGTGCTAGCCACAAAACAAAAGGAGGGGATAATTCACCCCTCCACTTT. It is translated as CASHKTKGGDNSPLHF.

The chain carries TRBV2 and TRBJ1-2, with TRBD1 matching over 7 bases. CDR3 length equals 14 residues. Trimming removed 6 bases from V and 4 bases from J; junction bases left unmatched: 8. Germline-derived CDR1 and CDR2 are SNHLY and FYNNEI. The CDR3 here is CASRAQGPGYGYTF. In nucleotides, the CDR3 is TGTGCCAGCAGAGCACAGGGGCCAGGCTATGGCTACACCTTC.

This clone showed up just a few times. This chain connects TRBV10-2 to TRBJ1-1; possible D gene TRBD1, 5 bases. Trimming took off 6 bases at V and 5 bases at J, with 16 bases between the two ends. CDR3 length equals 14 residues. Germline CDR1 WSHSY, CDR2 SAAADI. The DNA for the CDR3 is TGCGCCAGCAGCGCAGGGTTTCGGAGAACTGAAGCTTTCTTT. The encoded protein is CASSAGFRRTEAFF.

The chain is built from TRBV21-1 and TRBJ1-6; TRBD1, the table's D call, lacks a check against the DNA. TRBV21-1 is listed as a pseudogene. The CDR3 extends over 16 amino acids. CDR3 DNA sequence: TGTGCCAGCAGCGCCACGGACAGGGGACTCCATTCACCCCTCCACTTT. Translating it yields CASSATDRGLHSPLHF.

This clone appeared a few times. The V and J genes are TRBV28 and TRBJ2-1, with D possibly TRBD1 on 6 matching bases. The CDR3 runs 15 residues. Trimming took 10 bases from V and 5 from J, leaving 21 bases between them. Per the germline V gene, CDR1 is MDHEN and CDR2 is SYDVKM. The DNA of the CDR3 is TGTGCCACCGGACCCCGGACAGTTTTTAACAATGAGCAGTTCTTC. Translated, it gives CATGPRTVFNNEQFF.

CDR3 DNA: TGTGCCAGCAGCAACGGACGGAGGGAGGATAATGAGCAGTTCTTC. This codes for CASSNGRREDNEQFF. This chain uses TRBV7-9 with TRBJ2-1; a weak D match, TRBD2 (6 bases). Germline-derived CDR1 and CDR2 are SEHNR and FQNEAQ (reference sequence). The CDR3 is made up of 15 amino acids. Trimming pared 5 bases from V and 7 bases from J, leaving 18 bases between.

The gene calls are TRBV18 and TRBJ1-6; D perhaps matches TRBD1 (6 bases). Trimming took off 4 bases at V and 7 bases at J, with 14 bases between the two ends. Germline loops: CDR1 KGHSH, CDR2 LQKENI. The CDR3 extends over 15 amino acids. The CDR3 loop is CASSRGLQGNSPLHF. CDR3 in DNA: TGTGCCAGCTCACGGGGATTACAGGGAAATTCACCCCTCCACTTT.

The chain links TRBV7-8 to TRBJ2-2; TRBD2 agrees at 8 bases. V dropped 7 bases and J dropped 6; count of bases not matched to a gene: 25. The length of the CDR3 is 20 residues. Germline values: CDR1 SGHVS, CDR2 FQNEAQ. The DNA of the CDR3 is TGTGCCAGCAAACCGGGACTAGTTTCCCGCGGGGGCCTAGGGGCCGGGGAGCTGTTTTTT. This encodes CASKPGLVSRGGLGAGELFF.

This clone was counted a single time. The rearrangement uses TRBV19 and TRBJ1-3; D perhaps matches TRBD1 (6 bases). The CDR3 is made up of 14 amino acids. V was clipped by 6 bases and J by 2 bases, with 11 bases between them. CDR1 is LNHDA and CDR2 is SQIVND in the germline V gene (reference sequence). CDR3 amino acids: CASRTTGTGNTIYF. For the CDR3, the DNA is TGTGCCAGTAGGACGACAGGAACTGGAAACACCATATATTTT.

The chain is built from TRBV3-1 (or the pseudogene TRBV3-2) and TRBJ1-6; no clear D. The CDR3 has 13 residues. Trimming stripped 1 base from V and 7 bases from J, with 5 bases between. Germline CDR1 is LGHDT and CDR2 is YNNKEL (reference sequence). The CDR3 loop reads CASSQVLNSPLHF. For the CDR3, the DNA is TGTGCCAGCAGCCAAGTCCTAAATTCACCCCTCCACTTT.

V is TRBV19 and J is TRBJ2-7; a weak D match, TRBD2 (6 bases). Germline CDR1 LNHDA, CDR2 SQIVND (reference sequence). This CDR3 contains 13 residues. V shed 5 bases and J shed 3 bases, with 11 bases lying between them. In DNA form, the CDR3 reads TGTGCCAGTAGTCTGGGGGGAATCTACGAGCAGTACTTC. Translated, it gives CASSLGGIYEQYF.

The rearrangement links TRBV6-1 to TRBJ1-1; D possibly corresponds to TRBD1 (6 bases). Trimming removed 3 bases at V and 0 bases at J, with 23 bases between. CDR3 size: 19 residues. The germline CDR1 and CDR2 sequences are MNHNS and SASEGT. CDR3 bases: TGTGCCAGCAGTGAGGGTCGTGGACAGCGAAAATTCATGAACACTGAAGCTTTCTTT. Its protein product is CASSEGRGQRKFMNTEAFF.

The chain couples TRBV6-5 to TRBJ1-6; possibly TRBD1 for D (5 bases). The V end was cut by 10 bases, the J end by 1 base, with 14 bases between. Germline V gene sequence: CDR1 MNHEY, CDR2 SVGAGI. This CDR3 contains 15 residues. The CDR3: CATRGGRSYNSPLHF. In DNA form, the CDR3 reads TGTGCCACCCGGGGGGGGAGATCCTATAATTCACCCCTCCACTTT.

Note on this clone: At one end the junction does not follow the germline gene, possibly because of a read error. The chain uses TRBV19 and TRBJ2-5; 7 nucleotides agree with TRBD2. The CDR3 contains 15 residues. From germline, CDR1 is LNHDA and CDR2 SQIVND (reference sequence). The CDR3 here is CATSITGGTRETQYF. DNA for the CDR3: TGTGCCACTAGTATAACGGGGGGTACGCGAGAGACCCAGTACTTC.